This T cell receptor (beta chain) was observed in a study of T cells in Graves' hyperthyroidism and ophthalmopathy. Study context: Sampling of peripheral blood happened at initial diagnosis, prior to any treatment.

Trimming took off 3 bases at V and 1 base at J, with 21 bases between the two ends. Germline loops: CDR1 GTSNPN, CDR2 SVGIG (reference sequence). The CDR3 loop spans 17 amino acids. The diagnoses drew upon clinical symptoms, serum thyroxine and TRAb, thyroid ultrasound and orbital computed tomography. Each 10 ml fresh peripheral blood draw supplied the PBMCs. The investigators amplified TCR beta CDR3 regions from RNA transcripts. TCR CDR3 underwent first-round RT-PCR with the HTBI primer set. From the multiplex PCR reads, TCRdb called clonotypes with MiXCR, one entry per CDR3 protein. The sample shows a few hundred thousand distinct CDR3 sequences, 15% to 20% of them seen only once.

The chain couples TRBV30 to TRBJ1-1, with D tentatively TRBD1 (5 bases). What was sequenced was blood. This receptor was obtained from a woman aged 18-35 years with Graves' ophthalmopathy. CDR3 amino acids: CAWRRHRTSDWNTEAFF. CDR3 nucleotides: TGTGCCTGGAGGAGACACAGGACTTCGGACTGGAACACTGAAGCTTTCTTT.